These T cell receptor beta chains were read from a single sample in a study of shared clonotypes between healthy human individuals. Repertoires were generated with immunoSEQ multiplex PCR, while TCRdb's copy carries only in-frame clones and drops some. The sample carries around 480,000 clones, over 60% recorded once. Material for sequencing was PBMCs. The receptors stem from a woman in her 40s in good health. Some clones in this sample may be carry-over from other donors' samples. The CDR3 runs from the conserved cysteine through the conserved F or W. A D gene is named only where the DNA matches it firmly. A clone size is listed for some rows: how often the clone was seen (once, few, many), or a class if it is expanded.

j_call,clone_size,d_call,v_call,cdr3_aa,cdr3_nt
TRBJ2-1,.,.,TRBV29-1,CSVEGMNHEQFF,TGCAGCGTTGAAGGTATGAACCATGAGCAGTTCTTC
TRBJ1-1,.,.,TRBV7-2,CASSLGVYYTEAFF,TGTGCCAGCAGCTTAGGGGTTTACTACACTGAAGCTTTCTTT
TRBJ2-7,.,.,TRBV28,CASSSPGYEQYF,TGTGCCAGCAGTTCACCAGGTTACGAGCAGTACTTC
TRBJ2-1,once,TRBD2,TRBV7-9,CASSNGLANNEQFF,TGTGCCAGCAGCAATGGACTAGCGAACAATGAGCAGTTCTTC
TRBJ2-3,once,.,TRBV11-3,CASSQTTDTQYF,TGTGCCAGCAGCCAAACGACAGATACGCAGTATTTT
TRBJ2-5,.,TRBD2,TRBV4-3,CASSQDRGTSGPQETQYF,TGCGCCAGCAGCCAAGATAGGGGGACTAGCGGGCCTCAAGAGACCCAGTACTTC
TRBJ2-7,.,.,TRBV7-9,CASSLRGEQYF,TGTGCCAGCAGCTTGAGAGGCGAGCAGTACTTC
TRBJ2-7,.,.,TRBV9,CASSVGGVFDYEQYF,TGTGCCAGCAGCGTAGGAGGGGTGTTCGACTACGAGCAGTACTTC
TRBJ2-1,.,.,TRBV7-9,CASSPEDFDEQFF,TGTGCCAGCAGCCCAGAGGACTTCGATGAGCAGTTCTTC
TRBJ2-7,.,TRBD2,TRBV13,CASSFASPSGRPNEQYF,TGTGCCAGCAGCTTCGCATCCCCTAGCGGGAGACCTAACGAGCAGTACTTC
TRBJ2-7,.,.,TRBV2,CASSPVDYSYEQYF,TGTGCCAGCAGTCCCGTGGACTATTCCTACGAGCAGTACTTC
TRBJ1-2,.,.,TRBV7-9,CASSPGGAWYGYTF,TGTGCCAGCAGCCCTGGGGGGGCGTGGTATGGCTACACCTTC
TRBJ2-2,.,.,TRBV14,CASSQQLANTGELFF,TGTGCCAGCAGCCAGCAACTTGCGAACACCGGGGAGCTGTTTTTT
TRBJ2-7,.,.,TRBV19,CACRQTGTPYEQYF,TGTGCCTGTCGCCAAACCGGGACACCCTACGAGCAGTACTTC
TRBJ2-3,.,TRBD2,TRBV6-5,CASSPGGFADTQYF,TGTGCCAGCAGTCCCGGGGGGTTCGCAGATACGCAGTATTTT
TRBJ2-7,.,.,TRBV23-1,CASSQSPGAEQYF,TGCGCCAGCAGTCAATCCCCGGGGGCCGAGCAGTACTTC
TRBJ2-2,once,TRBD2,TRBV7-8,CASSLAGNTGELFF,TGTGCCAGCAGTTTAGCGGGCAACACCGGGGAGCTGTTTTTT
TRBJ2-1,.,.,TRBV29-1,CSVEGGKEAYNEQFF,TGCAGCGTTGAAGGAGGGAAGGAGGCCTACAATGAGCAGTTCTTC
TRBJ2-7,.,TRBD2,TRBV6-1,CASSEGGEGFYEQYF,TGTGCCAGCAGTGAAGGGGGGGAGGGTTTCTACGAGCAGTACTTC
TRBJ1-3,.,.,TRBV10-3,CAISPAGNTIYF,TGTGCCATCAGTCCGGCTGGAAACACCATATATTTT
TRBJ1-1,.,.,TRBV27,CASSPSPPGWTEAFF,TGTGCCAGCAGTCCCTCGCCGCCAGGGTGGACTGAAGCTTTCTTT
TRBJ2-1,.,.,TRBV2,CASSEIGGYNEQFF,TGTGCCAGCAGTGAAATCGGCGGCTACAATGAGCAGTTCTTC
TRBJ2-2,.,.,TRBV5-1,CASSLSITGELFF,TGCGCCAGCAGCTTGAGTATAACCGGGGAGCTGTTTTTT
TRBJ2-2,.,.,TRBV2,CASSEASSGELFF,TGTGCCAGCAGTGAAGCGTCTAGCGGGGAGCTGTTTTTT
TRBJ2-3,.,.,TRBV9,CASGRSQLSTDTQYF,TGTGCCAGCGGCAGAAGCCAACTTAGCACAGATACGCAGTATTTT
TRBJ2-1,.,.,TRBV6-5,CASSPPGGHGQQFF,TGTGCCAGCAGTCCCCCCGGGGGACACGGCCAGCAGTTCTTC